This T cell receptor (beta chain) was sequenced in a study of molecular identifiers for immune sequencing clone quantification. The CDR3 consists of 14 residues. The germline V gene has CDR1 DFQATT and CDR2 SNEGSKA (reference sequence). V lost 7 bases, J lost 0 bases, and 8 bases stayed unmatched. From the PCR reads, TCRdb called clonotypes with MiXCR, one entry per CDR3 protein. Of about 39,000 distinct CDR3 sequences listed, around 20% were seen once; the top ten hold roughly 7.3%. Regarding the study as a whole: Should identical TCR molecules share a barcode, the sizes of highly expanded clones could be underestimated. More than 99% of effector molecules, versus under 1% of naive-cell molecules, belonged to clones above 20 RNA copies.

As to this clonotype: Its cognate antigen is unknown.

This TCR was sampled from a human donor in good health. Some libraries in this study had Jurkat cell RNA spiked in. V usage is TRBV20-1 and J usage is TRBJ2-7, with TRBD1 matching 8 bases. Sequencing used naive CD8+ T cells from blood, with Jurkat cell RNA spiked in. Subset indicated: FACS-sorted CD8+CD4-CCR7+CD45RA+ naive T cells. The CDR3 coding sequence is TGCAGTGTTCCGGACAGGGTGTACTCCTACGAGCAGTACTTC. Its protein product is CSVPDRVYSYEQYF.